These 12 T cell receptor beta chains were all obtained from the same sample, sequenced in a study of neurological immune-mediated disorders. TCRdb passed the 5' RACE reads through MiXCR, listing each CDR3 protein once. The profile covers around 51,000 distinct CDR3 sequences, with roughly 13% appearing a single time and 9% taken by the ten largest. Time point denoted: longitudinal time-point 3. Sequencing was done on a sample of PBMCs. The source of these receptors is a male donor with HTLV-1-associated myelopathy (HAM/TSP).

This clonotype was counted many times. The chain uses TRBV27 and TRBJ2-5, with 7 bases matching TRBD1. This CDR3 contains 15 residues. CDR1 is MNHEY, CDR2 SMNVEV, per germline (reference sequence). V was pared by 1 base and J by 5 bases, with 7 bases of the junction left unmatched. CDR3 region: CASSLYPGTAETQYF. For the CDR3, the DNA is TGTGCCAGCAGTTTATATCCCGGGACAGCGGAGACCCAGTACTTC.

This clonotype was observed many times. The chain's CDR3 is CASSLRGEAPYF. Here the CDR3 DNA reads TGTGCCAGCAGTTTACGGGGGGAGGCACCCTACTTC. V and J are TRBV28 and TRBJ2-5; 7 nucleotides align to TRBD2. The CDR3 runs to 12 residues. Per the germline V gene, CDR1 is MDHEN and CDR2 is SYDVKM. V dropped 2 bases and J dropped 14; count of bases not matched to a gene: 8.

This clonotype was recorded many times. The chain links TRBV12-3 or TRBV12-4 to TRBJ2-5; D unresolved. The CDR3 length is 13 residues. V was pared by 2 bases and J by 5 bases, with 9 bases between. The CDR3 here is CASSLISTETQYF. The CDR3, as DNA: TGTGCCAGCAGTTTAATCAGTACCGAGACCCAGTACTTC.

The chain employs TRBV27 and TRBJ2-1; D tentatively reads TRBD1 or TRBD2 (6 bases each). The germline CDR1 and CDR2 sequences are MNHEY and SMNVEV (reference sequence). The CDR3 runs 15 residues. V shed 10 bases and J shed 4 bases, with 20 bases lying between them. The CDR3 loop is CATHRGPTLYNEQFF. As DNA, the CDR3 is TGTGCCACCCATCGGGGGCCGACCCTGTACAATGAGCAGTTCTTC.

The chain is built from TRBV5-1 and TRBJ2-7, with TRBD1 as a possible D gene (6 bases). Per the germline V gene, CDR1 is SGHRS and CDR2 is YFSETQ. Deletions cut 0 bases from V and 3 bases from J, with 10 bases between. This CDR3 has 14 amino acids. CDR3 DNA: TGCGCCAGCAGCTTGGGCAGGGGAGTCTACGAGCAGTACTTC. Its translation is CASSLGRGVYEQYF.

This clonotype has ten or more counts. This chain links TRBV27 with TRBJ2-7, with 10 bases aligning to TRBD2. V lost 0 bases, J lost 6 bases, and 5 bases stayed unmatched. The CDR3 is 15 residues long. The germline V gene encodes CDR1 MNHEY and CDR2 SMNVEV (reference sequence). The CDR3 sequence is CASSLSLVAGGEQYF. The CDR3 coding sequence is TGTGCCAGCAGTTTATCGTTGGTAGCGGGGGGCGAGCAGTACTTC.

In its sample, this clonotype was seen many times. The chain links TRBV12-3 or TRBV12-4 to TRBJ1-1; D is uncertain. V lost 2 bases and J 0 bases, leaving 7 bases between the germline ends. This CDR3 is built from 14 residues. This chain's CDR3 is CASSLQLMNTEAFF. Here the CDR3 DNA reads TGTGCCAGCAGTTTACAGCTCATGAACACTGAAGCTTTCTTT.

This clonotype appeared many times. V gene TRBV10-2 combines with J gene TRBJ2-7; possible D gene TRBD1, 6 bases. This CDR3 is built from 14 residues. The germline V and J ends were trimmed by 0 bases and 3 bases, with 9 bases remaining between them. Germline V gene sequence: CDR1 WSHSY, CDR2 SAAADI. CDR3 bases: TGCGCCAGCAGTGAGTCAACAGGGAGCTACGAGCAGTACTTC. The encoded protein is CASSESTGSYEQYF.

This clonotype was observed many times. This rearrangement joins TRBV20-1 to TRBJ2-3; 9 bases are a match to TRBD1. This CDR3 region has 15 residues. The V and J ends lost 6 bases and 3 bases, in that order; junction bases with no gene match: 10. Per germline, CDR1 DFQATT and CDR2 SNEGSKA (reference sequence). In DNA form, the CDR3 reads TGCAGTGCCCCGGGGACAGGGAAGGGGACAGATACGCAGTATTTT. It specifies CSAPGTGKGTDTQYF.

This clonotype came up many times. The genes are TRBV3-1 and TRBJ2-4, with D perhaps TRBD1 (6 bases). V shed 3 bases and J shed 3 bases, with 18 bases lying between them. The CDR3 contains 17 residues. CDR1 is LGHDT and CDR2 is YNNKEL in the germline V gene (reference sequence). The CDR3, as DNA: TGTGCCAGCAGCCAGACATTCAGGGGAGATGGCAAAAACATTCAGTACTTC. Translation: CASSQTFRGDGKNIQYF. Based on the CDR3 plus reference TRBV3-1 and TRBJ2-4, the full variable domain is DTAVSQTPKYLVTQMGNDKSIKCEQNLGHDTMYWYKQDSKKFLKIMFSYNNKELIINETVPNRFSPKSPDKAHLNLHINSLELGDSAVYFCASSQTFRGDGKNIQYFGAGTRLSVL.

The table lists this clonotype with many counts. This rearrangement joins TRBV7-2 to TRBJ2-1; TRBD2 matches 12 bases. The CDR3 covers 15 residues. After removal of 7 bases from V and 4 bases from J, the junction contained 5 bases not matched to a gene. CDR1 SGHTA and CDR2 FQGNSA come from the germline V gene. DNA of the CDR3: TGTGCCAGCACCAAACTAGCGGGGGGTTACAATGAGCAGTTCTTC. The encoded protein is CASTKLAGGYNEQFF.

Comment on this clonotype: This clone may be a read error of a much larger clone one base away. The rearrangement joins TRBV5-4 to TRBJ2-2; 7 bases agree with TRBD1. CDR1 and CDR2 from the germline V gene are SGHNT and YYREEE (reference sequence). The CDR3 extends over 17 amino acids. The CDR3 region is CASSTRRQGQNTGEMFF. The CDR3 DNA is TGTGCCAGCAGCACCCGCCGACAGGGTCAGAACACCGGGGAGATGTTTTTT.